The 14 T cell receptor beta chains reported below all come from one sample, sequenced in a study of T-cell reconstitution after alpha-beta-depleted transplantation in children. During its preparation, the TCRbeta library received unique molecular identifiers. TCRdb re-called the PCR reads through MiXCR, storing one row per CDR3 protein. The repertoire includes some 500,000 distinct CDR3 sequences, about 33% of them detected once, and approximately 2.3% sits in the top ten. The sample here was PBMCs from the stem cell graft donor, taken from the stem cell graft. Source of these receptors: a human donor who donated a stem cell graft to a child with aplastic anemia.

The chain links TRBV20-1 to TRBJ1-3, with 8 bases fitting TRBD1. From germline, CDR1 is DFQATT and CDR2 SNEGSKA (reference sequence). The CDR3 sequence is 15 residues long. V was pared by 6 bases and J by 4 bases, with 11 bases of the junction left unmatched. Written as DNA, the CDR3 is TGCAGTGCGAAAGGGGGCAGGGGGCGAGGAAACACCATATATTTT. Residues: CSAKGGRGRGNTIYF.

This clonotype was detected only a few times. This rearrangement joins TRBV20-1 to TRBJ2-5, with a weak D call TRBD2 (7 bases). The CDR3 contains 15 residues. Trimming took 1 base from V and 1 from J, leaving 13 bases between them. Germline V gene data show CDR1 as DFQATT and CDR2 as SNEGSKA (reference sequence). The CDR3 protein is CSARGLGGPQETQYF. For the CDR3, the DNA is TGCAGTGCTAGAGGCCTGGGGGGGCCCCAAGAGACCCAGTACTTC.

This clonotype occurred a few times. The chain carries TRBV24-1 and TRBJ1-1; TRBD1 is a possible D gene (5 bases). The CDR3 loop spans 13 amino acids. Germline values: CDR1 KGHDR, CDR2 SFDVKD. Trimming took off 6 bases at V and 1 base at J, with 8 bases between the two ends. This CDR3 reads CATSQGTNTEAFF. CDR3 coding DNA: TGTGCCACCAGTCAGGGCACGAACACTGAAGCTTTCTTT.

This chain connects TRBV28 to TRBJ2-7; 8 bases line up with TRBD1. The junction had 8 bases not matched to a gene; V was cut back by 5 bases and J by 2 bases. Germline-derived CDR1 and CDR2 are MDHEN and SYDVKM. The CDR3 spans 15 residues. The CDR3 nucleotides read TGTGCCAGCAGTGGAACAATGGGACAGGCCTACGAGCAGTACTTC. It is translated as CASSGTMGQAYEQYF.

V usage is TRBV20-1 and J usage is TRBJ1-1, with a weak D call TRBD1 (6 bases). Per germline, CDR1 DFQATT and CDR2 SNEGSKA (reference sequence). Trimming took 0 bases from V and 9 from J, leaving 14 bases between them. This CDR3 is built from 13 residues. The CDR3 region has the DNA TGCAGTGCTAGAGACAAAACCGGACAGAAAGCTTTCTTT. This encodes CSARDKTGQKAFF.

This clonotype was counted at least ten times. The chain has TRBV29-1 and TRBJ1-4; D ambiguous. CDR3 size: 13 residues. Germline assignment: CDR1 SQVTM and CDR2 ANQGSEA. V was cut by 2 bases and J by 7 bases, with 11 bases left in between. DNA for the CDR3: TGCAGCGTTGAACCCTCATTCGGTGAAAAACTGTTTTTT. The encoded protein is CSVEPSFGEKLFF. Based on the CDR3 plus reference TRBV29-1 and TRBJ1-4, the full variable domain is SAVISQKPSRDICQRGTSLTIQCQVDSQVTMMFWYRQQPGQSLTLIATANQGSEATYESGFVIDKFPISRPNLTFSTLTVSNMSPEDSSIYLCSVEPSFGEKLFFGSGTQLSVL.

This chain connects TRBV6-2 or TRBV6-3 to TRBJ1-5; D uncertain. The CDR3 is 14 residues long. Trimming cost V 6 bases and J 1 base, with 10 bases left between them. Germline lookup yields CDR1 MNHEY and CDR2 SVGEGT. The CDR3 DNA reads as TGTGCCAGCAGAAACGTACGGAGCAATCAGCCCCAGCATTTT. Amino acid sequence: CASRNVRSNQPQHF.

This chain connects TRBV7-8 to TRBJ2-1; possible D gene TRBD1, 6 bases. The V end lost 1 base, the J end lost 6 bases, and 7 bases lay between the germline ends. The CDR3 totals 13 residues. Germline lookup yields CDR1 SGHVS and CDR2 FQNEAQ. CDR3 loop: CASSLGTANEQFF. In nucleotides, the CDR3 is TGTGCCAGCAGCTTAGGGACAGCCAATGAGCAGTTCTTC.

The V gene is TRBV18, the J gene TRBJ2-1; 12 bases align to TRBD2. The length of the CDR3 is 16 residues. The ends lost 3 bases at V and 8 bases at J; junction bases unmatched: 8. Germline lookup yields CDR1 KGHSH and CDR2 LQKENI. As DNA, the CDR3 is TGTGCCAGCTCACCTGCTAGCGGGAGGGCCGTCTATGAGCAGTTCTTC. It yields the protein CASSPASGRAVYEQFF.

In its sample, this clonotype was seen once. The chain is built from TRBV20-1 and TRBJ1-5, with a weak D call TRBD1 (5 bases). This CDR3 has 16 amino acids. Trimming took 2 bases from V and 0 from J, leaving 14 bases between them. Germline V CDR1 and CDR2: DFQATT, SNEGSKA (reference sequence). CDR3 in DNA: TGCAGTGCTAGACATACCTTGACAGCTAGCAATCAGCCCCAGCATTTT. This sequence encodes CSARHTLTASNQPQHF.

The rearrangement joins TRBV12-3 or TRBV12-4 to TRBJ1-1; D is undetermined. The CDR3 has 13 amino acids. The ends were cut back, 1 base at V and 5 bases at J, with 8 bases in the middle. The CDR3 DNA sequence: TGTGCCAGCAGTTTAGTGAGAGTAACTGAAGCTTTCTTT. Encoded protein: CASSLVRVTEAFF.

The chain is built from TRBV7-9 and TRBJ1-5, with D uncertain. This CDR3 is 12 amino acids long. The germline V and J ends were trimmed by 4 bases and 5 bases, with 6 bases remaining between them. Germline CDR1 SEHNR, CDR2 FQNEAQ (reference sequence). The CDR3 spells CASSSGHQPQHF. CDR3 coding DNA: TGTGCCAGCAGCTCCGGGCATCAGCCCCAGCATTTT.

The chain combines TRBV7-2 with TRBJ2-3; unclear D gene. Trimming took off 0 bases at V and 4 bases at J, with 8 bases between the two ends. This CDR3 has 14 residues. From germline, CDR1 is SGHTA and CDR2 FQGNSA. CDR3 residues: CASSLASSADTQYF. As DNA, the CDR3 is TGTGCCAGCAGCTTAGCGTCCAGTGCAGATACGCAGTATTTT.

The chain links TRBV7-2 to TRBJ2-1; 7 positions match TRBD2. Per the germline V gene, CDR1 is SGHTA and CDR2 is FQGNSA. The trim removed 1 base at V and 5 bases at J, leaving 5 bases unmatched. The CDR3 is 15 residues long. The CDR3 loop reads CASSLVGGSNNEQFF. CDR3 sequence (DNA): TGTGCCAGCAGCTTAGTCGGCGGGAGTAACAATGAGCAGTTCTTC.